This is a list of T cell receptor beta chains from one sample in a study of T cells in Graves' hyperthyroidism and ophthalmopathy. MiXCR was run by TCRdb on the multiplex PCR reads, yielding one entry per CDR3 protein. The sample yields fewer than 800,000 distinct CDR3 sequences, about a sixth seen once. Specimen: blood. Source of these receptors: a man in his late teens or twenties with Graves' hyperthyroidism. CDR3s include the opening cysteine and the closing phenylalanine or tryptophan. Fields, in order: CDR3 protein, CDR3 DNA, D gene, clone size, J gene, V gene. A D gene is named only where the DNA matches it firmly. A clone size is listed for some rows: how often the clone was seen (once, few, many), or a class if it is expanded.

CASSTQGLAGGITGELFF	TGTGCCAGCAGCACCCAGGGACTAGCGGGAGGGATAACCGGGGAGCTGTTTTTT	TRBD2	NA	TRBJ2-2	TRBV12-3/TRBV12-4
CASRRGALQETQYF	TGTGCCAGCAGACGAGGGGCACTTCAAGAGACCCAGTACTTC	NA	NA	TRBJ2-5	TRBV5-5
CASSPSISEPQHF	TGTGCCAGCAGCCCTTCCATTTCTGAGCCCCAGCATTTT	NA	many	TRBJ1-5	TRBV7-2
CATSGRGISGDTQYF	TGTGCCACCAGCGGAAGGGGAATTTCCGGAGATACGCAGTATTTT	NA	many	TRBJ2-3	TRBV15
CASSQQGSGNTIYF	TGTGCCAGCAGCCAACAGGGCTCTGGAAACACCATATATTTT	NA	NA	TRBJ1-3	TRBV3-1
CSVDGTSGRAGLTDTQYF	TGCAGCGTGGATGGGACTAGCGGGAGGGCCGGTTTGACAGATACGCAGTATTTT	TRBD2	NA	TRBJ2-3	TRBV29-1
CASSLSGGPNTGELFF	TGCGCCAGCAGCTTAAGTGGGGGGCCGAACACCGGGGAGCTGTTTTTT	NA	many	TRBJ2-2	TRBV5-1
CASSARQTKPNTEAFF	TGTGCCAGCTCAGCGAGACAGACAAAACCGAACACTGAAGCTTTCTTT	NA	few	TRBJ1-1	TRBV18
CASSSPLGGKETQYF	TGTGCCAGCAGCTCCCCCCTGGGGGGGAAAGAGACCCAGTACTTC	TRBD2	NA	TRBJ2-5	TRBV11-2
CASSLIPGGSYTF	TGTGCCAGCAGCTTAATACCAGGGGGGAGCTACACCTTC	TRBD1	NA	TRBJ1-2	TRBV7-9
CASSYTSNYGYTF	TGTGCCAGCAGTTACACATCTAACTATGGCTACACCTTC	NA	few	TRBJ1-2	TRBV6-2/TRBV6-3
CASSFRGTEEAFF	TGTGCCAGCAGTTTTCGGGGGACAGAGGAAGCTTTCTTT	TRBD1	many	TRBJ1-1	TRBV28
CAWRRQGSVGYGYTF	TGTGCCTGGAGACGCCAGGGGTCGGTGGGCTATGGCTACACCTTC	NA	many	TRBJ1-2	TRBV30
CASSAGGSWGYTF	TGTGCCAGCAGTGCGGGGGGATCGTGGGGCTACACCTTC	NA	few	TRBJ1-2	TRBV25-1
CSASDGGSGTYEQYF	TGCAGTGCTTCTGATGGCGGGAGTGGGACCTACGAGCAGTACTTC	TRBD2	many	TRBJ2-7	TRBV20-1
CASSQVGSGRWGQFF	TGCGCCAGCAGCCAAGTTGGTAGCGGGAGGTGGGGCCAGTTCTTC	TRBD2	few	TRBJ2-1	TRBV4-1
CSARDGLKRPYEQYF	TGCAGTGCTAGAGATGGACTCAAACGACCCTACGAGCAGTACTTC	NA	many	TRBJ2-7	TRBV20-1
CASSPPGLAGVEDTQYF	TGTGCCAGCTCACCACCGGGACTAGCGGGAGTGGAAGATACGCAGTATTTT	TRBD2	many	TRBJ2-3	TRBV18
CASSSAQGTGTDTQYF	TGTGCCAGCAGTTCGGCACAGGGAACAGGCACAGATACGCAGTATTTT	NA	many	TRBJ2-3	TRBV28
CSARPSGNTIYF	TGCAGTGCTAGACCTTCTGGAAACACCATATATTTT	NA	NA	TRBJ1-3	TRBV20-1
CASTLRGGLGNQPQHF	TGTGCCAGCACCCTTCGCGGGGGATTAGGCAATCAGCCCCAGCATTTT	NA	many	TRBJ1-5	TRBV28
CASSSGPGDQPQHF	TGTGCCAGCAGCTCGGGCCCGGGGGATCAGCCCCAGCATTTT	NA	few	TRBJ1-5	TRBV5-6
CASRGGVGQGNTEAFF	TGTGCCAGCAGGGGGGGGGTGGGACAGGGGAACACTGAAGCTTTCTTT	TRBD1	NA	TRBJ1-1	TRBV28
CASSYSIDKPQHF	TGTGCCAGCAGTTACTCGATTGATAAACCCCAGCATTTT	NA	NA	TRBJ1-5	TRBV6-2/TRBV6-3
CASSPQVGAYEQYF	TGTGCCAGCAGCCCCCAAGTAGGGGCCTACGAGCAGTACTTC	NA	NA	TRBJ2-7	TRBV7-6
CASSLTRTTGELFF	TGTGCCAGCAGCTTAACACGGACCACCGGGGAGCTGTTTTTT	NA	few	TRBJ2-2	TRBV7-3
CASTPGAGYTF	TGTGCCAGCACCCCGGGCGCAGGCTACACCTTC	NA	NA	TRBJ1-2	TRBV7-9
CASSLATGSPQPQHF	TGTGCCAGCAGTTTGGCGACAGGCTCTCCTCAGCCCCAGCATTTT	NA	few	TRBJ1-5	TRBV12-3/TRBV12-4
CSAGQGKLNTEAFF	TGCAGTGCAGGACAGGGCAAATTAAACACTGAAGCTTTCTTT	TRBD1	many	TRBJ1-1	TRBV20-1
CASSQFPGDTEAFF	TGTGCCAGCAGCCAATTCCCTGGAGACACTGAAGCTTTCTTT	NA	once	TRBJ1-1	TRBV9
CASSQPGQGGEQYF	TGTGCCAGCAGCCAGCCGGGACAGGGAGGCGAGCAGTACTTC	TRBD1	many	TRBJ2-7	TRBV3-1
CAWSVGAGVAFYEQYF	TGTGCCTGGAGTGTTGGAGCGGGAGTAGCTTTTTACGAGCAGTACTTC	TRBD2	few	TRBJ2-7	TRBV30
CASSESGQVSYEQYF	TGTGCCAGCAGTGAATCGGGACAGGTGTCCTACGAGCAGTACTTC	TRBD1	many	TRBJ2-7	TRBV2
CASSPANGPGELFF	TGTGCCAGCAGTCCGGCAAACGGGCCCGGGGAGCTGTTTTTT	NA	many	TRBJ2-2	TRBV28
CASQTGRRETQYF	TGTGCCAGCCAGACAGGGCGGCGAGAGACCCAGTACTTC	TRBD1	few	TRBJ2-5	TRBV2
CATSRDRVFLGTQYF	TGTGCCACCAGCAGAGACAGGGTGTTTTTGGGTACGCAGTATTTT	NA	NA	TRBJ2-3	TRBV15
CASSSGLNIQYF	TGTGCCAGCAGTTCGGGACTAAACATTCAGTACTTC	NA	many	TRBJ2-4	TRBV11-2
CATRLVNEQFF	TGTGCCACCAGACTCGTCAATGAGCAGTTCTTC	NA	NA	TRBJ2-1	TRBV25-1
CASRVVGQPQHF	TGTGCCAGCAGGGTGGTGGGTCAGCCCCAGCATTTT	NA	many	TRBJ1-5	TRBV28
CASSLKGGLAGNHEQYF	TGCGCCAGCAGCCTCAAGGGGGGACTAGCGGGAAACCACGAGCAGTACTTC	TRBD2	NA	TRBJ2-7	TRBV4-1
CASSLATYWTSGRSGTGELFF	TGTGCCAGCAGCTTAGCGACCTACTGGACTAGCGGGAGATCGGGCACCGGGGAGCTGTTTTTT	TRBD2	NA	TRBJ2-2	TRBV7-8
CASSHGRDYEQYF	TGCGCCAGCAGCCACGGGCGTGACTACGAGCAGTACTTC	NA	NA	TRBJ2-7	TRBV5-1
CASSLRQRETQYF	TGCGCCAGCAGCCTAAGACAGAGGGAGACCCAGTACTTC	NA	many	TRBJ2-5	TRBV4-1
CASSLGPNNQPQHF	TGTGCCAGCAGCCTGGGTCCCAACAATCAGCCCCAGCATTTT	NA	many	TRBJ1-5	TRBV3-1
CAWGGPSGHTF	TGTGCCTGGGGTGGACCGTCTGGCCACACCTTC	NA	NA	TRBJ1-2	TRBV30
CAWSVRGDGVEKLFF	TGTGCCTGGAGCGTGAGGGGCGACGGAGTTGAAAAACTGTTTTTT	NA	many	TRBJ1-4	TRBV30
CSARESSAGSRDEQYF	TGCAGTGCTAGAGAGAGTTCCGCAGGGTCTCGGGACGAGCAGTACTTC	NA	many	TRBJ2-7	TRBV20-1
CASTSIPTSGIIKTQYF	TGTGCCAGCACTTCCATCCCGACTAGCGGGATAATCAAGACCCAGTACTTC	TRBD2	many	TRBJ2-5	TRBV27
CASTKDRDRRRHGYTF	TGTGCCAGCACTAAAGACAGAGACAGGAGAAGGCATGGCTACACCTTC	NA	NA	TRBJ1-2	TRBV28
CASSQSGSSLYEQYF	TGTGCCAGCAGCCAAAGCGGGAGTTCCTTATACGAGCAGTACTTC	TRBD2	NA	TRBJ2-7	TRBV7-9
CATSGERGRAKNIQYF	TGTGCCACCAGCGGGGAGCGCGGCCGAGCCAAAAACATTCAGTACTTC	NA	once	TRBJ2-4	TRBV15
CASSTFPAGGGYEQYF	TGTGCCAGCAGCACATTCCCAGCGGGAGGAGGGTACGAGCAGTACTTC	TRBD2	few	TRBJ2-7	TRBV5-4
CASSQGGVRASGRQKDEQFF	TGCGCCAGCAGCCAAGGAGGGGTAAGGGCTAGCGGGAGACAGAAGGATGAGCAGTTCTTC	TRBD2	few	TRBJ2-1	TRBV4-1
CASSRQRGLSQPQHF	TGTGCCAGCAGTCGGCAAAGAGGCCTCAGTCAGCCCCAGCATTTT	NA	many	TRBJ1-5	TRBV28
CASSLPGAAYEQYF	TGTGCCAGCAGTTTGCCAGGGGCGGCCTACGAGCAGTACTTC	NA	NA	TRBJ2-7	TRBV28
CASSLNGQGNEQYF	TGTGCCAGCAGCCTTAACGGGCAGGGTAACGAGCAGTACTTC	NA	few	TRBJ2-7	TRBV7-3
CASSLRKTDSNQPQHF	TGTGCCAGCAGCCTAAGGAAGACGGATAGCAATCAGCCCCAGCATTTT	NA	NA	TRBJ1-5	TRBV5-5